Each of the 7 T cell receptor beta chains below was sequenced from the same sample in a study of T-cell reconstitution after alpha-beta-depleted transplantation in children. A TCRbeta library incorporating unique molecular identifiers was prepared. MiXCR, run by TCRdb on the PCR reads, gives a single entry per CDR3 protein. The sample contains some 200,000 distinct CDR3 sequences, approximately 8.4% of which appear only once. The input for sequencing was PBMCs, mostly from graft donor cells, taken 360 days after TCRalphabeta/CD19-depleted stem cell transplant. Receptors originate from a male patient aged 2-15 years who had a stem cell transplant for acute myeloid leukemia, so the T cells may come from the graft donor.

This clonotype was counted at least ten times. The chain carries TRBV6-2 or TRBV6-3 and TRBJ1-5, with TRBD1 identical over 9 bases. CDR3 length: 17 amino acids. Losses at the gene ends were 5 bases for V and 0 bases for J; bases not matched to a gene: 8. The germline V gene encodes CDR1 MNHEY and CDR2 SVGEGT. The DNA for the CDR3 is TGTGCCAGCAGTACAGGGGGCTGGTTTTTTAGCAATCAGCCCCAGCATTTT. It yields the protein CASSTGGWFFSNQPQHF.

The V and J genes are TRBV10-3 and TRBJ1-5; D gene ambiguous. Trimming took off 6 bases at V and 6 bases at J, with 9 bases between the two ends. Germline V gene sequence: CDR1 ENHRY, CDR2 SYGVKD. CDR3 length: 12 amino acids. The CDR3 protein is CAISAGGQPQHF. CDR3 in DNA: TGTGCCATCAGCGCGGGTGGTCAGCCCCAGCATTTT.

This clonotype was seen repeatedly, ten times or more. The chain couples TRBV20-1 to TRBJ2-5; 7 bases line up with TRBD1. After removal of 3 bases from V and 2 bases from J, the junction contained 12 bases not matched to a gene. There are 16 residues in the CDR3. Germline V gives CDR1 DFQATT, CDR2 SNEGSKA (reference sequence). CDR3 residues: CSARAFWTGAQETQYF. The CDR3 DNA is TGCAGTGCTAGGGCCTTTTGGACAGGTGCTCAAGAGACCCAGTACTTC.

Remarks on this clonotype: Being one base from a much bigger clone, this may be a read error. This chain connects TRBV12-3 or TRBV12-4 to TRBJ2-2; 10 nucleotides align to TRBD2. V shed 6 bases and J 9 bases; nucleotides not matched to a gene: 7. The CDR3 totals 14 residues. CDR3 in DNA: TGTGCCAGCAGGCTAGCGGGAGAAATCCGGGAGCTGTTTTTT. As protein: CASRLAGEIRELFF.

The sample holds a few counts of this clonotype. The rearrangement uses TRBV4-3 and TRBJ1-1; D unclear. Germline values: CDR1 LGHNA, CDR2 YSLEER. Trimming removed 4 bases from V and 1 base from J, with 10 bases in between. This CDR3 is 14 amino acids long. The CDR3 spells CASSRGLGNTEAFF. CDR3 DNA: TGCGCCAGCAGCCGAGGACTGGGGAACACTGAAGCTTTCTTT.

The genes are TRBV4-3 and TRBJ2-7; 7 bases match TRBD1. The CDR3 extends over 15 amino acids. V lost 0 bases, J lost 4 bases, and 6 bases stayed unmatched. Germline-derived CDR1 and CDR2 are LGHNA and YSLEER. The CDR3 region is CASSQDGAGGYEQYF. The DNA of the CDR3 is TGCGCCAGCAGCCAAGATGGGGCAGGGGGTTACGAGCAGTACTTC.

This CDR3 is CASSLAGQGNEKLFF. CDR3 in DNA: TGTGCCAGCAGCTTAGCCGGACAGGGTAATGAAAAACTGTTTTTT. The chain carries TRBV7-2 and TRBJ1-4; 8 nucleotides match TRBD1. CDR3 size: 15 residues. The germline V gene encodes CDR1 SGHTA and CDR2 FQGNSA. V was pared by 0 bases and J by 4 bases, with 1 base of the junction left unmatched. The full variable domain, in which reference TRBV7-2 and TRBJ1-4 provide the parts outside the CDR3, is GAGVSQSPSNKVTEKGKDVELRCDPISGHTALYWYRQSLGQGLEFLIYFQGNSAPDKSGLPSDRFSAERTGGSVSTLTIQRTQQEDSAVYLCASSLAGQGNEKLFFGSGTQLSVL.